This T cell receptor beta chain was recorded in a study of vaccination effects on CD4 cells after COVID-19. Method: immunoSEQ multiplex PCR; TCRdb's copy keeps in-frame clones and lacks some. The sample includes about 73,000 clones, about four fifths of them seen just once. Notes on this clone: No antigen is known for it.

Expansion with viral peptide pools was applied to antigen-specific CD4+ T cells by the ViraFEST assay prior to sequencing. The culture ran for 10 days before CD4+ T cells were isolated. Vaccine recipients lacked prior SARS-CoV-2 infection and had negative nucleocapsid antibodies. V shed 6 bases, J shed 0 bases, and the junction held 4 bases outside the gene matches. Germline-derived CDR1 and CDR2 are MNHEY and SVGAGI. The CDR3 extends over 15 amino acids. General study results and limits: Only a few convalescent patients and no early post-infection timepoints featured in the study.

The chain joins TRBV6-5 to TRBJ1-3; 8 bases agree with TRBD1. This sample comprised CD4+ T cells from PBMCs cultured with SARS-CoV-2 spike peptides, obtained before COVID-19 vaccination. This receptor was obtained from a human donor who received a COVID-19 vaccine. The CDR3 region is CASRIDRGSGNTIYF. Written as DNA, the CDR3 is TGTGCCAGCAGAATCGACAGGGGCTCTGGAAACACCATATATTTT.